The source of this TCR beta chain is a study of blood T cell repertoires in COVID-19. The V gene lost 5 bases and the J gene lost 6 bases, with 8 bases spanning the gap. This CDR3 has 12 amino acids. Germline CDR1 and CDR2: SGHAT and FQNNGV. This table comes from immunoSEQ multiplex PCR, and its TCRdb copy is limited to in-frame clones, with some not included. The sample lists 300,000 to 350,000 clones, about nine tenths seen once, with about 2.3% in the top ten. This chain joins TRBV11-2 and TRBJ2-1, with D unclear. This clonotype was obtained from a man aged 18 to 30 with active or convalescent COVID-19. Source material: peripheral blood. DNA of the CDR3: TGTGCCAGCAGCATAGGCGCCAATGAGCAGTTCTTC. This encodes CASSIGANEQFF.